This T cell receptor (beta chain) was observed in a study of T cells in Graves' hyperthyroidism and ophthalmopathy. Germline assignment: CDR1 MNHEY and CDR2 SVGAGI. J gave up 2 bases and V 7 bases, and 6 bases lay outside the gene matches. CDR3 length: 14 residues. The patients, who ranged from 18 to 65 in age, presented with newly diagnosed hyperthyroidism lasting under 2 months. The source material, RNA transcripts, was used to amplify TCR beta CDR3 regions. A set of HTBI primers served as the primers for a first-round RT-PCR of the TCR CDR3. TCRdb itself ran the multiplex PCR reads through MiXCR, one entry per CDR3 protein. The data contain about 840,000 distinct CDR3 sequences, over 35% of them singletons.

The rearrangement joins TRBV6-5 to TRBJ2-5, with 8 nucleotides matching TRBD2. This sequence originates from a man between 18 and 35 years old with Graves' hyperthyroidism. Sequencing used blood. The DNA of the CDR3 is TGTGCCAGCACCCGGGAGGGGCTTCAAGAGACCCAGTACTTC. This gives the protein CASTREGLQETQYF.